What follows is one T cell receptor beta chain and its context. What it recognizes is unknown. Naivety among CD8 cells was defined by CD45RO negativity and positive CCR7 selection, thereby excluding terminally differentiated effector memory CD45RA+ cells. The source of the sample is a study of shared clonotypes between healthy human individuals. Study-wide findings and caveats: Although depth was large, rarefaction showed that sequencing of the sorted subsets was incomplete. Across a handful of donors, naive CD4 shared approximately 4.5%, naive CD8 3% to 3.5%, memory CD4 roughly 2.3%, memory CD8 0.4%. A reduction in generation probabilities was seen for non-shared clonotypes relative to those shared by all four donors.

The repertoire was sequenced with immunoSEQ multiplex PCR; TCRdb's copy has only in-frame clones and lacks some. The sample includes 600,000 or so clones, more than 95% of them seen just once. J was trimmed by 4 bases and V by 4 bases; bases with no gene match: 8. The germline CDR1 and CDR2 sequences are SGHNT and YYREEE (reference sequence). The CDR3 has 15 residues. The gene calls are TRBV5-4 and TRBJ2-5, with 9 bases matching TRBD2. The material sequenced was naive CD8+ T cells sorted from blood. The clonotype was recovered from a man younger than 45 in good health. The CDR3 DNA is TGTGCCAGCAGCATAAGCGGGAGGAGGGGAGAGACCCAGTACTTC. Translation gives CASSISGRRGETQYF.